These 30 T cell receptor beta chains share one sample of origin, sequenced in a study of blood T cell repertoires in COVID-19. Measured with immunoSEQ multiplex PCR; TCRdb has only the in-frame clones, and not every one. Seen here are fewer than 50,000 clones, over 85% observed once, and the top ten hold 3.9%. The sequenced material came from peripheral blood. Receptors were obtained from a human donor in a cohort sampled during active COVID-19.

The V and J genes are TRBV5-1 and TRBJ2-1, with TRBD2 identical over 9 bases. CDR1 SGHRS and CDR2 YFSETQ come from the germline V gene. This CDR3 spans 15 amino acids. J was trimmed by 8 bases and V by 0 bases; bases with no gene match: 6. This CDR3 is CASSLERGRVDEQFF. CDR3 nucleotides: TGCGCCAGCAGCTTGGAGCGCGGGAGGGTCGATGAGCAGTTCTTC.

The V and J genes are TRBV28 and TRBJ1-6; a possible D gene is TRBD1 (5 bases). The CDR3 runs to 14 residues. Trimming removed 5 bases from V and 8 bases from J, with 13 bases in between. Looked up from germline, CDR1 is MDHEN and CDR2 is SYDVKM. CDR3 coding DNA: TGTGCCAGCAGTCTCCAGGGTCGGTATTCACCCCTCCACTTT. Translation gives CASSLQGRYSPLHF.

The chain combines TRBV3-1 (or the pseudogene TRBV3-2) with TRBJ2-7, with TRBD1 matching over 9 bases. V lost 0 bases, J lost 4 bases, and 7 bases stayed unmatched. The CDR3 length is 16 residues. The germline gives CDR1 LGHDT, CDR2 YNNKEL (reference sequence). CDR3 residues: CASSQDPGTGSYEQYF. CDR3 sequence (DNA): TGTGCCAGCAGCCAAGACCCCGGGACAGGGTCATACGAGCAGTACTTC.

The count of this clone is one. The chain joins TRBV3-1 (or the pseudogene TRBV3-2) to TRBJ2-5; D perhaps matches TRBD1 (5 bases). CDR3 length: 17 residues. V lost 3 bases and J 2 bases, leaving 19 bases between the germline ends. The germline V gene encodes CDR1 LGHDT and CDR2 YNNKEL (reference sequence). The CDR3 bases are TGTGCCAGCAGCCACGTGGGGATAGGGGAAGGGCAAGAGACCCAGTACTTC. Its translation is CASSHVGIGEGQETQYF.

The CDR3: CASSRTGTTDTQYF. In DNA, the CDR3 is TGCGCCAGCAGCCGGACAGGGACCACAGATACGCAGTATTTT. The genes are TRBV4-1 and TRBJ2-3, with 8 bases that match TRBD1. The CDR3 has 14 residues. Germline V gene data show CDR1 as MGHRA and CDR2 as YSYEKL. The V gene end was trimmed by 4 bases and the J gene end by 2 bases; junction bases not matched to a gene: 2.

The chain links TRBV10-3 to TRBJ2-3, with 8 bases fitting TRBD1. Trimming took 6 bases from V and 4 from J; bases not matched to a gene: 12. In germline, CDR1 is ENHRY, CDR2 SYGVKD. The CDR3 has 16 residues. The CDR3 protein is CAISPRTGSVADTQYF. The CDR3 region has the DNA TGTGCCATCAGCCCCAGGACAGGGTCGGTCGCAGATACGCAGTATTTT.

This chain joins TRBV15 and TRBJ2-7; D gene ambiguous. The CDR3 loop spans 13 amino acids. Germline values: CDR1 LNHNV, CDR2 YYDKDF (reference sequence). V lost 4 bases, J lost 6 bases, and 13 bases lay in between. The CDR3 coding sequence is TGTGCCACCAGCACAAACCCCCTATCCGAGCAGTACTTC. It is translated as CATSTNPLSEQYF.

The chain combines TRBV4-2 with TRBJ1-1, with D uncertain. The CDR3 runs 14 residues. The ends were cut back, 0 bases at V and 4 bases at J, with 9 bases in the middle. CDR1 is LGHNA and CDR2 is YNFKEQ in the germline V gene. In DNA, the CDR3 is TGTGCCAGCAGCCAAGATTGGGGAGTCACTGAAGCTTTCTTT. This encodes CASSQDWGVTEAFF.

CDR3 DNA sequence: TGCGCCAGCAGCCTAAACCCTACTAGCGGCGAGCAGTACGTC. It codes for CASSLNPTSGEQYV. The rearrangement links TRBV5-1 to TRBJ2-7; 8 nucleotides line up with TRBD2. The germline gives CDR1 SGHRS, CDR2 YFSETQ. This CDR3 has 14 residues. V trimming: 4 bases; J trimming: 6 bases; junction bases outside the gene matches: 9.

The rearrangement joins TRBV19 to TRBJ2-1; TRBD1 agrees at 8 bases. The ends lost 1 base at V and 9 bases at J; junction bases unmatched: 17. Germline values: CDR1 LNHDA, CDR2 SQIVND (reference sequence). The CDR3 spans 18 residues. Here the CDR3 reads CASSIATGGQGIRSEQFF. The CDR3 DNA follows: TGTGCCAGTAGTATAGCCACGGGCGGACAGGGAATTAGGAGTGAGCAGTTCTTC.

This clone occurred once. The genes are TRBV5-1 and TRBJ2-2; 12 bases map to TRBD2. Germline V gene lookup returns CDR1 SGHRS and CDR2 YFSETQ. This CDR3 comprises 16 residues. The J segment lost 7 bases and the V segment lost 3 bases, leaving 7 bases of the junction unmatched. CDR3 in DNA: TGCGCCAGCAGCTCCCGACTAGCGGGAGTGGGCGGGGAGCTGTTTTTT. It codes for CASSSRLAGVGGELFF.

The chain is built from TRBV19 and TRBJ2-7; 7 bases are shared with TRBD1. The V segment lost 2 bases and the J segment 2 bases; nucleotides outside the gene matches: 3. The CDR3 has 14 residues. The germline V gene has CDR1 LNHDA and CDR2 SQIVND (reference sequence). The CDR3 spells CASSIRQGTYEQYF. Here the CDR3 DNA reads TGTGCCAGTAGTATAAGACAGGGCACCTACGAGCAGTACTTC.

J is TRBJ2-2 and V is TRBV2; weak D call: TRBD2 (5 bases). In germline, CDR1 is SNHLY, CDR2 FYNNEI. V lost 6 bases and J 2 bases, leaving 13 bases between the germline ends. The CDR3 spans 15 residues. Here the CDR3 reads CASSQGLLNTGELFF. The CDR3 coding sequence is TGTGCCAGCAGCCAAGGACTCTTAAACACCGGGGAGCTGTTTTTT.

The chain has TRBV6-5 and TRBJ1-1, with a weak D call TRBD1 (5 bases). The CDR3 spans 12 residues. V was cut by 8 bases and J by 1 base, with 8 bases left in between. CDR1 and CDR2 (germline): MNHEY, SVGAGI. CDR3 sequence reads: CASGQGNTEAFF. The CDR3 DNA sequence: TGTGCCAGCGGGCAGGGGAACACTGAAGCTTTCTTT.

This clone came up once. This chain uses TRBV20-1 with TRBJ1-2; perhaps TRBD1 as D (5 bases). Trimming removed 3 bases at V and 2 bases at J, with 10 bases between. The CDR3 is 13 amino acids. The germline CDR1 and CDR2 sequences are DFQATT and SNEGSKA (reference sequence). CDR3 in amino acids: CSASFGQNYGYTF. The CDR3 DNA is TGCAGTGCTAGTTTCGGACAAAACTATGGCTACACCTTC.

This clone has only a few counts. The same CDR3 arises from other DNA sequences in this sample as well. The CDR3 nucleotides are TGTGCCAGCAGGTCCGGGGGGCGCGAGCAGTACTTC. This codes for CASRSGGREQYF. The chain recombines TRBV2 with TRBJ2-7; tentatively, D is TRBD2 (7 bases). Trimming cost V 6 bases and J 6 bases, with 12 bases left between them. The CDR3 is 12 amino acids. Germline V gene data show CDR1 as SNHLY and CDR2 as FYNNEI.

This clone was counted once. The chain combines TRBV6-5 with TRBJ2-3; D may be TRBD1 (6 bases). Per the germline V gene, CDR1 is MNHEY and CDR2 is SVGAGI. The CDR3 is made up of 15 amino acids. Trimming took off 7 bases at V and 0 bases at J, with 14 bases between the two ends. The CDR3 protein is CASTMDSSSTDTQYF. In DNA form, the CDR3 reads TGTGCCAGCACCATGGACAGTTCTAGCACAGATACGCAGTATTTT.

This chain connects TRBV28 to TRBJ1-5; no definite D call. With 3 bases removed from V and 4 bases from J, the gap between germline ends came to 10 bases. CDR1 and CDR2 from the germline V gene are MDHEN and SYDVKM. This CDR3 is 14 amino acids long. CDR3 bases: TGTGCCAGCAGTTTGTACAGAATTAATCAGCCCCAGCATTTT. Translation: CASSLYRINQPQHF. Complete variable domain (other parts from reference TRBV28 and TRBJ1-5): DVKVTQSSRYLVKRTGEKVFLECVQDMDHENMFWYRQDPGLGLRLIYFSYDVKMKEKGDIPEGYSVSREKKERFSLILESASTNQTSMYLCASSLYRINQPQHFGDGTRLSIL.

This sequence joins TRBV30 and TRBJ1-5; no clear D gene. Germline lookup yields CDR1 GTSNPN and CDR2 SVGIG (reference sequence). The CDR3 has 13 residues. V lost 5 bases, J lost 4 bases, and 12 bases lay in between. The CDR3, as DNA: TGTGCCTGGGCCAAGGGAGGGAATCAGCCCCAGCATTTT. This encodes CAWAKGGNQPQHF.

The chain joins TRBV4-2 to TRBJ2-1, with 13 positions matching TRBD2. This CDR3 has 18 amino acids. The germline CDR1 and CDR2 sequences are LGHNA and YNFKEQ. The trim removed 1 base at V and 7 bases at J, leaving 10 bases unmatched. CDR3: CASSQVTLAGGSGNEQFF. The CDR3 DNA follows: TGTGCCAGCAGCCAAGTTACACTAGCGGGAGGGTCGGGGAATGAGCAGTTCTTC.

The CDR3 DNA follows: TGTGCCAGCAGCGGGGGACAGAATGGCTACACCTTC. Translated, it gives CASSGGQNGYTF. The rearrangement uses TRBV28 and TRBJ1-2, with 7 bases aligning to TRBD1. Germline CDR1 MDHEN, CDR2 SYDVKM. The CDR3 sequence is 12 residues long. The junction had 4 bases not matched to a gene; V was cut back by 6 bases and J by 6 bases.

This chain links TRBV27 with TRBJ1-1, with unresolved D. From germline, CDR1 is MNHEY and CDR2 SMNVEV (reference sequence). V was cut by 3 bases and J by 1 base, with 6 bases left in between. This CDR3 region has 13 residues. The DNA for the CDR3 is TGTGCCAGCAGTTTCAGACAGAACACTGAAGCTTTCTTT. Amino acids: CASSFRQNTEAFF.

The rearrangement uses TRBV7-9 and TRBJ2-5; a possible D gene is TRBD2 (5 bases). There are 14 residues in the CDR3. CDR1 and CDR2 (germline): SEHNR, FQNEAQ (reference sequence). The V and J ends lost 5 bases and 4 bases respectively, with 14 bases between them. The CDR3 spells CASSRLGGGETQYF. CDR3 DNA sequence: TGTGCCAGCAGCCGCCTCGGTGGAGGAGAGACCCAGTACTTC.

The CDR3 sequence is CASSLFGTGDYNEQFF. CDR3 sequence (DNA): TGTGCCAGCAGCCTCTTTGGGACAGGGGACTACAATGAGCAGTTCTTC. The rearrangement joins TRBV11-3 to TRBJ2-1; TRBD1 agrees at 10 bases. V lost 5 bases to trimming and J lost 3 bases; unmatched junction nucleotides: 7. The CDR3 runs 16 residues. Germline lookup yields CDR1 SGHNT and CDR2 YENEEA.

The chain has TRBV7-2 and TRBJ2-7; D is possibly TRBD2 (5 bases). V dropped 5 bases and J dropped 0 bases, with 14 bases sitting between them. CDR3 length: 15 amino acids. Germline V gene lookup returns CDR1 SGHTA and CDR2 FQGNSA. CDR3 bases: TGTGCCAGCAGCCCAAGCGGACTTAGCTCCTACGAGCAGTACTTC. Its protein is CASSPSGLSSYEQYF.

Comments on this clone: Germline is not matched at one junction end, which may reflect a read error. The CDR3 is CASSQGQGSYEQYF. Here the CDR3 DNA reads TGTGCTAGCAGCCAGGGGCAGGGATCCTACGAGCAGTACTTC. This rearrangement joins TRBV7-7 to TRBJ2-7; D perhaps matches TRBD1 (6 bases). Per germline, CDR1 SSHAT and CDR2 FNYEAQ (reference sequence). The CDR3 extends over 14 amino acids.

V is TRBV21-1 and J is TRBJ1-2. TRBV21-1 is assigned pseudogene status. The CDR3 is made up of 14 amino acids. The CDR3 DNA is TGTGCCAGCAGCAAAGTATGGAGTAACTATGGCTACACCTTC. It encodes CASSKVWSNYGYTF.

By proportion, this clone is medium-sized (0.01 to 0.1%). V is TRBV7-9 and J is TRBJ1-1, with 7 bases matching TRBD1. Per germline, CDR1 SEHNR and CDR2 FQNEAQ (reference sequence). The CDR3 runs to 12 residues. The V and J ends lost 8 bases and 7 bases, in that order; junction bases with no gene match: 7. The CDR3 region has the DNA TGTGCCAGCCTGGGACAGAGAGATGAAGCTTTCTTT. Amino acid sequence: CASLGQRDEAFF. Based on the CDR3 plus reference TRBV7-9 and TRBJ1-1, the full variable domain is DTGVSQNPRHKITKRGQNVTFRCDPISEHNRLYWYRQTLGQGPEFLTYFQNEAQLEKSRLLSDRFSAERPKGSFSTLEIQRTEQGDSAMYLCASLGQRDEAFFGQGTRLTVV.

In the case of this clone: The final CDR3 position lacks the conserved phenylalanine or tryptophan, pointing to a likely read error. The chain carries TRBV6-5 and TRBJ1-5; D not certain. V was cut by 5 bases and J by 5 bases, with 10 bases left in between. Germline V gives CDR1 MNHEY, CDR2 SVGAGI. The length of the CDR3 is 13 residues. The DNA for the CDR3 is TGTGCCAGCAGTACTCAGGTTGATCAGCCCCAGCATCTT. It is translated as CASSTQVDQPQHL.

The V call is TRBV11-3, the J call TRBJ2-1; tentative D call: TRBD2 (5 bases). Germline V gene lookup returns CDR1 SGHNT and CDR2 YENEEA. The CDR3 has 18 amino acids. V shed 7 bases and J shed 3 bases, with 25 bases lying between them. DNA of the CDR3: TGTGCCAGCAACCAACGGTTAGCGTCGACATTCCTCTACAATGAGCAGTTCTTC. Amino acid sequence: CASNQRLASTFLYNEQFF.